One and the same sample provided the 16 T cell receptor beta chains below, sequenced in a study of blood T cell repertoires in COVID-19. Here immunoSEQ multiplex PCR was the method, and the copy in TCRdb shows in-frame clones only, minus some. The repertoire holds tens of thousands of clones, approximately 80% seen once, with about 2.2% in the top ten. The sequenced sample consisted of peripheral blood. The source of these receptors is a man between 65 and 85 years old with COVID-19, enrolled during active disease.

V gene TRBV7-6 combines with J gene TRBJ2-7; 13 bases align to TRBD2. CDR1 SGHVS and CDR2 FNYEAQ come from the germline V gene. The CDR3 spans 17 residues. Germline trimming cut 2 bases from V and 4 bases from J; bases unmatched to any gene: 8. The CDR3 DNA sequence: TGTGCCAGCAGCTTAACACCAGGACTAGCGGGAGCTTACGAGCAGTACTTC. As protein: CASSLTPGLAGAYEQYF.

The CDR3 DNA follows: TGCGCCAGCAGCCAAGCTCCGGGCTCCTACGAGCAGTACTTC. Protein product: CASSQAPGSYEQYF. The rearrangement uses TRBV4-3 and TRBJ2-7; D not resolved. Deletions cut 1 base from V and 0 bases from J, with 7 bases between. The CDR3 runs to 14 residues. Germline loops: CDR1 LGHNA, CDR2 YSLEER.

The genes are TRBV28 and TRBJ2-3, with D possibly matching TRBD2 (7 bases). V was shortened by 6 bases and J by 3 bases, with 13 bases between the two germline ends. Germline CDR1 is MDHEN and CDR2 is SYDVKM. This CDR3 contains 14 residues. The CDR3 DNA sequence: TGTGCCAGCAGGGGGAGGGGGTTGACAGATACGCAGTATTTT. This gives the protein CASRGRGLTDTQYF.

The rearrangement links TRBV7-2 to TRBJ2-1; D may be TRBD2 (5 bases). Germline CDR1 SGHTA, CDR2 FQGNSA. The V gene lost 5 bases and the J gene lost 2 bases, with 13 bases spanning the gap. This CDR3 spans 15 amino acids. This chain's CDR3 is CASSPRAGPYNEQFF. Written as DNA, the CDR3 is TGTGCCAGCAGCCCGAGGGCAGGACCCTACAATGAGCAGTTCTTC.

The chain employs TRBV30 and TRBJ1-2, with 12 bases lining up with TRBD1. With 3 bases clipped from V and 3 bases from J, the junction kept 8 bases outside the gene matches. This CDR3 is 16 amino acids long. Germline V CDR1 and CDR2: GTSNPN, SVGIG (reference sequence). CDR3 DNA: TGTGCCTGGAGGGCCGGGACAGGGGGCGTCTACTATGGCTACACCTTC. Protein sequence: CAWRAGTGGVYYGYTF.

The chain combines TRBV6-2 or TRBV6-3 with TRBJ1-5; D is ambiguous. The CDR3 is 13 residues long. Germline values: CDR1 MNHEY, CDR2 SVGEGT. Trimming removed 2 bases from V and 7 bases from J, with 9 bases in between. The DNA for the CDR3 is TGTGCCAGCAGTTACCAGGAAGGCCAGCCCCAGCATTTT. It specifies CASSYQEGQPQHF.

V is TRBV7-3 and J is TRBJ2-1; 9 bases line up with TRBD2. The CDR3 consists of 14 residues. J gave up 6 bases and V 5 bases, and 5 bases lay outside the gene matches. CDR1 SGHTA and CDR2 FQGTGA come from the germline V gene. CDR3 coding DNA: TGTGCCAGCAGCGGCGGGAGGGCCATCAATGAGCAGTTCTTC. Amino acid sequence: CASSGGRAINEQFF. The variable domain in full, completed from reference TRBV7-3 and TRBJ2-1, reads GAGVSQTPSNKVTEKGKYVELRCDPISGHTALYWYRQSLGQGPEFLIYFQGTGAADDSGLPNDRFFAVRPEGSVSTLKIQRTERGDSAVYLCASSGGRAINEQFFGPGTRLTVL.

The J gene is TRBJ1-2, the V gene TRBV7-9; D uncertain. Trimming stripped 5 bases from V and 8 bases from J, with 24 bases between. Germline V gives CDR1 SEHNR, CDR2 FQNEAQ (reference sequence). The length of the CDR3 is 16 residues. The CDR3, as DNA: TGTGCCAGCAGCGCTCTCCCGGGATCCACACCCCGGGGCTACACCTTC. Amino acid sequence: CASSALPGSTPRGYTF.

The chain has TRBV5-4 and TRBJ2-2; no clear D gene. The V gene lost 3 bases and the J gene lost 3 bases, with 3 bases spanning the gap. The CDR3 is made up of 12 amino acids. The V gene's germline CDR1 is SGHNT and CDR2 YYREEE (reference sequence). CDR3 protein: CASSSDTGELFF. The CDR3 DNA follows: TGTGCCAGCAGCTCCGACACCGGGGAGCTGTTTTTT.

This chain uses TRBV5-1 with TRBJ1-1, with a tentative D call TRBD1 (5 bases). This CDR3 has 16 residues. Between the trimmed V and J ends, which lost 2 bases and 2 bases, there was a span of 16 bases. Looked up from germline, CDR1 is SGHRS and CDR2 is YFSETQ. In nucleotides, the CDR3 is TGCGCCAGCAGCTTTCAGGGTGGAAGGACCAACACTGAAGCTTTCTTT. Translation: CASSFQGGRTNTEAFF.

J is TRBJ1-1 and V is TRBV6-5, with D maybe TRBD1 (5 bases). This CDR3 is 12 amino acids long. CDR1 is MNHEY, CDR2 SVGAGI, per germline. Trimming removed 6 bases from V and 5 bases from J, with 10 bases in between. CDR3 region: CASRGGGTEAFF. CDR3 DNA sequence: TGTGCCAGCAGGGGGGGAGGAACTGAAGCTTTCTTT.

The chain recombines TRBV19 with TRBJ1-2; a possible D gene is TRBD1 (5 bases). Trimming took 10 bases from V and 7 from J, leaving 22 bases between them. The CDR3 runs 14 residues. Germline CDR1 and CDR2: LNHDA and SQIVND (reference sequence). CDR3: CATGSGRGLSGYTF. The CDR3 DNA is TGTGCCACCGGTAGCGGGAGGGGATTGAGTGGCTACACCTTC.

This chain links TRBV28 with TRBJ1-5; 8 bases line up with TRBD1. The germline V gene encodes CDR1 MDHEN and CDR2 SYDVKM. Unmatched junction bases numbered 4, after V lost 8 bases and J lost 1 base. The CDR3 runs to 14 residues. Here the CDR3 DNA reads TGTGCCAGCCGAGACAGGGGCAGCAATCAGCCCCAGCATTTT. It encodes CASRDRGSNQPQHF. Using reference TRBV28 and TRBJ1-5 for the parts outside the CDR3, the full variable domain is DVKVTQSSRYLVKRTGEKVFLECVQDMDHENMFWYRQDPGLGLRLIYFSYDVKMKEKGDIPEGYSVSREKKERFSLILESASTNQTSMYLCASRDRGSNQPQHFGDGTRLSIL.

The CDR3: CATSRGGFAGGHNEQFF. Written as DNA, the CDR3 is TGTGCCACCAGCAGAGGAGGATTCGCGGGAGGACACAATGAGCAGTTCTTC. V gene TRBV15 combines with J gene TRBJ2-1; TRBD2 aligns across 8 bases. Germline CDR1 and CDR2: LNHNV and YYDKDF (reference sequence). With V trimmed by 1 base and J by 5 bases, 10 bases remained unmatched. This CDR3 region has 17 residues.

The rearrangement uses TRBV15 and TRBJ2-2, with a weak D call TRBD2 (5 bases). This CDR3 spans 14 amino acids. Germline V CDR1 and CDR2: LNHNV, YYDKDF (reference sequence). Trimming shortened V by 8 bases and J by 0 bases, and 10 bases separated the two germline ends. The CDR3 bases are TGTGCCACCGATAGCGAAACGAACACCGGGGAGCTGTTTTTT. Amino acid sequence: CATDSETNTGELFF.

This clone was observed a few times. The chain has TRBV10-3 and TRBJ2-7, with 7 nucleotides matching TRBD2. The CDR3 length is 14 residues. Looked up from germline, CDR1 is ENHRY and CDR2 is SYGVKD. V lost 4 bases, J lost 2 bases, and 5 bases stayed unmatched. The chain's CDR3 is CAISGLANAYEQYF. The CDR3 DNA reads TGTGCCATCAGTGGACTAGCCAACGCCTACGAGCAGTACTTC.